This T cell receptor (beta chain) was sequenced for a study of regulatory T cells in long-lasting Graves disease. Study observations and caveats: Sharing of public clonotypes was greater in persistent patients (2,741) than in new patients (roughly 1,000). Sampling was limited to peripheral blood rather than thyroid tissue.

Time point: persistent/refractory GD, antithyroid drugs over 5 years with positive TRAb. Isolated PBMC RNA provided the starting material for the TCR library. In each case, Graves' disease was diagnosed per American Thyroid Association guidelines. This CDR3 is built from 13 residues. V was clipped by 6 bases and J by 5 bases, with 14 bases between them. Germline V gene data show CDR1 as MNHEY and CDR2 as SVGEGT. Building the TCR beta libraries relied on iRepertoire HTBI primers, and CDR3 regions underwent Arm-PCR. Each CDR3 protein gets one entry after TCRdb re-called the multiplex PCR reads with MiXCR. The data contain hundreds of thousands of distinct CDR3 sequences, under 25% of them seen just once; the ten biggest clones take up less than 9%. As regards this clonotype: Its matching antigen is unknown.

The chain employs TRBV6-2 or TRBV6-3 and TRBJ2-7; maybe TRBD1 (7 bases). The TCR comes from a female donor with Graves disease. The specimen comprised peripheral blood mononuclear cells (PBMCs), sampled when the disease was refractory, from a patient treated with antithyroid drugs. CDR3 coding DNA: TGTGCCAGCAGACTGACAGGGAGGAACGAGCAGTACTTC. Its translation is CASRLTGRNEQYF.